This TCR beta chain was documented in a study of shared clonotypes between healthy human individuals. Trimming took 7 bases from V and 8 from J; bases not matched to a gene: 7. The CDR3 loop spans 12 amino acids. Germline V CDR1 and CDR2: MNHEY, SMNVEV (reference sequence). Naive CD8 populations comprised CD45RO-negative cells positively selected for CCR7, excluding terminally differentiated effector memory CD45RA+ cells. Only in-frame clones appear in the TCRdb table, and some are missing; sequencing was by immunoSEQ multiplex PCR. In the table there are around 700,000 clones, under 95% of which are singletons. Findings and caveats of the study: Clonotype sharing across donors was expected to vary with sequencing depth. The represented genetic and exposure-history diversity was limited by the small number of donors.

Points on this clone: Its antigen remains unidentified.

This receptor was obtained from a man aged 30-40 years in good health. The V gene is TRBV27, the J gene TRBJ1-1, with 7 bases lining up with TRBD1. The sample taken for sequencing was naive CD8+ T cells sorted from blood. The CDR3 DNA is TGTGCCAGCATTGGAGGGGGCTCAGAAGCTTTCTTT. Residues: CASIGGGSEAFF.